These 31 T cell receptor beta chains originate from one sample sequenced in a study of blood T cell repertoires in COVID-19. The repertoire was sequenced with immunoSEQ multiplex PCR; TCRdb's copy has only in-frame clones and lacks some. The sample lists about 110,000 clones, approximately 87% occurring once. Source material: peripheral blood. The receptor set was obtained from a woman aged 60 to 75 with acute or convalescent COVID-19.

This chain joins TRBV11-2 and TRBJ2-2, with 11 bases lining up with TRBD2. Germline V gene sequence: CDR1 SGHAT, CDR2 FQNNGV. The trim removed 6 bases at V and 6 bases at J, leaving 9 bases unmatched. This CDR3 contains 16 residues. The CDR3 region is CASRIAGGYGSGELFF. CDR3 nucleotide sequence: TGTGCCAGCAGAATAGCGGGAGGGTACGGGTCCGGGGAGCTGTTTTTT.

This clone appeared a single time. The chain couples TRBV7-3 to TRBJ2-7; D is possibly TRBD2 (6 bases). CDR3 size: 15 residues. Trimming cost V 5 bases and J 7 bases, with 21 bases left between them. Germline V gives CDR1 SGHTA, CDR2 FQGTGA. CDR3 DNA sequence: TGTGCCAGCAGCATACAGCGGGCCGTCCTGGAGGAGCAGTACTTC. It is translated as CASSIQRAVLEEQYF.

This chain joins TRBV18 and TRBJ1-1; D ambiguous. With 6 bases removed from V and 0 bases from J, the gap between germline ends came to 17 bases. Germline CDR1 and CDR2: KGHSH and LQKENI. This CDR3 is 16 amino acids long. The CDR3 loop reads CASSLDILNLNTEAFF. As DNA, the CDR3 is TGTGCCAGCTCCCTCGACATACTGAACTTGAACACTGAAGCTTTCTTT.

This clone was observed a single time. The CDR3 coding sequence is TGCGCCAGCAGCCCATTGGGGGGGGGAAATCAGCCCCAGCATTTT. Encoded protein: CASSPLGGGNQPQHF. The chain joins TRBV5-1 to TRBJ1-5, with TRBD1 as a possible D gene (5 bases). There are 15 residues in the CDR3. Germline CDR1 SGHRS, CDR2 YFSETQ. V was trimmed by 4 bases and J by 4 bases, leaving 15 bases between them.

J is TRBJ2-3 and V is TRBV2; no definite D call. The CDR3 is made up of 14 amino acids. Trimming shortened V by 6 bases and J by 2 bases, and 12 bases separated the two germline ends. Per the germline V gene, CDR1 is SNHLY and CDR2 is FYNNEI. The CDR3 region is CASSLGVVTDTQYF. CDR3 bases: TGTGCCAGCAGCCTCGGAGTCGTCACAGATACGCAGTATTTT.

The chain has TRBV5-1 and TRBJ1-1, with 9 positions matching TRBD1. Germline V gene data show CDR1 as SGHRS and CDR2 as YFSETQ. V was clipped by 6 bases and J by 5 bases; unmatched bases: 8. The CDR3 length is 14 residues. DNA for the CDR3: TGCGCCAGCACCGAGGGACAGGGATGGACTGAAGCTTTCTTT. This gives the protein CASTEGQGWTEAFF.

Notes on this clone: The sample has other DNA sequences that encode this CDR3 too. The rearrangement joins TRBV5-1 to TRBJ2-5, with 7 bases aligning to TRBD2. Germline CDR1 and CDR2: SGHRS and YFSETQ. Trimming cost V 0 bases and J 5 bases; bases outside gene matches: 4. The CDR3 sequence is 14 residues long. The CDR3 DNA is TGCGCCAGCAGCTTGGCGGGGGGTAGGGAGACCCAGTACTTC. Residues: CASSLAGGRETQYF.

This sequence joins TRBV28 and TRBJ1-3; D might be TRBD1 (6 bases). CDR3 size: 15 residues. Deletions cut 4 bases from V and 3 bases from J, with 13 bases between. CDR1 and CDR2 (germline): MDHEN, SYDVKM. CDR3 sequence: CASSYQTGFGNTIYF. CDR3 in DNA: TGTGCCAGCAGTTATCAGACAGGTTTTGGAAACACCATATATTTT.

The chain couples TRBV7-2 to TRBJ1-2; 7 bases map to TRBD1. The length of the CDR3 is 13 residues. The V and J ends lost 4 bases and 5 bases, in that order; junction bases with no gene match: 4. The germline V gene has CDR1 SGHTA and CDR2 FQGNSA. CDR3 sequence: CASSSEGAYGYTF. CDR3 nucleotides: TGTGCCAGCAGCTCGGAGGGGGCTTATGGCTACACCTTC.

V is TRBV27 and J is TRBJ2-3; 7 positions agree with TRBD2. With 3 bases clipped from V and 4 bases from J, the junction kept 7 bases outside the gene matches. This CDR3 is built from 15 residues. In germline, CDR1 is MNHEY, CDR2 SMNVEV (reference sequence). The CDR3 nucleotides read TGTGCCAGCAGTTTCGGCGGGAGTACACCAGATACGCAGTATTTT. Translation gives CASSFGGSTPDTQYF.

This chain uses TRBV24-1 with TRBJ1-5; D not resolved. V was trimmed by 3 bases and J by 1 base, leaving 12 bases between them. The CDR3 has 16 amino acids. Looked up from germline, CDR1 is KGHDR and CDR2 is SFDVKD. The CDR3, as DNA: TGTGCCACCAGTGATGCCACGGGGTTCAGCAATCAGCCCCAGCATTTT. Protein product: CATSDATGFSNQPQHF.

The V and J genes are TRBV2 and TRBJ2-7; 8 bases are a match to TRBD1. The CDR3 runs 16 residues. Looked up from germline, CDR1 is SNHLY and CDR2 is FYNNEI. V was pared by 3 bases and J by 4 bases, with 11 bases of the junction left unmatched. CDR3 sequence: CASSDLRLGQGYEQYF. The CDR3 nucleotides read TGTGCCAGCAGTGACCTGAGATTAGGACAGGGATACGAGCAGTACTTC.

This rearrangement joins TRBV7-9 to TRBJ2-5; D possibly corresponds to TRBD1 (5 bases). The germline V and J ends were trimmed by 7 bases and 1 base, with 10 bases remaining between them. The CDR3 loop spans 13 amino acids. Germline V lookup: CDR1 SEHNR, CDR2 FQNEAQ (reference sequence). The CDR3 coding sequence is TGTGCCAGCACGCAGGGATCCCAAGAGACCCAGTACTTC. It encodes CASTQGSQETQYF.

CDR3 nucleotide sequence: TGTGCCAGTAGTCCTCTTGGAGGGTATCAGCCCCAGCATTTT. It translates to CASSPLGGYQPQHF. The J gene is TRBJ1-5, the V gene TRBV19; D unresolved. Trimming removed 5 bases from V and 5 bases from J, with 13 bases in between. CDR1 is LNHDA, CDR2 SQIVND, per germline (reference sequence). This CDR3 has 14 amino acids.

The chain links TRBV6-5 to TRBJ1-1; 9 bases are a match to TRBD1. V was pared by 6 bases and J by 10 bases, with 15 bases of the junction left unmatched. Germline CDR1 and CDR2: MNHEY and SVGAGI. The CDR3 sequence is 15 residues long. The CDR3 region has the DNA TGTGCCAGCAGCGATCGGACCGGGACAGGGTTTGTAGCTTTCTTT. Its protein product is CASSDRTGTGFVAFF.

V and J are TRBV12-5 and TRBJ2-1; D possibly corresponds to TRBD1 (6 bases). This CDR3 comprises 16 residues. V lost 2 bases and J lost 6, with 17 bases in between. CDR1 and CDR2 (germline): LGHNT, FRNRAP. CDR3 residues: CASGLPATGTPNEQFF. CDR3 bases: TGTGCTAGTGGTTTGCCCGCCACAGGGACCCCCAATGAGCAGTTCTTC.

The genes are TRBV12-3 or TRBV12-4 and TRBJ2-5, with a weak D call TRBD1 (6 bases). The CDR3 is 13 amino acids. V lost 5 bases to trimming and J lost 5 bases, with 12 bases between them. The CDR3 spells CASSRDTGETQYF. The CDR3, as DNA: TGTGCCAGCAGTCGGGACACCGGGGAGACCCAGTACTTC.

The chain uses TRBV20-1 and TRBJ2-1; 9 bases line up with TRBD2. The CDR3 is 16 residues long. V lost 3 bases and J lost 2; bases outside the gene matches: 8. Germline CDR1 DFQATT, CDR2 SNEGSKA (reference sequence). CDR3: CSASSSRGGAYNEQFF. The CDR3 coding sequence is TGCAGTGCTAGTTCTTCCCGCGGGGGGGCCTACAATGAGCAGTTCTTC.

CDR3 sequence (DNA): TGTGCCAGCAGCACGACGGACAGCCGTGATGGCTACACCTTC. Translation: CASSTTDSRDGYTF. The V gene is TRBV21-1, the J gene TRBJ1-2; TRBD1, the table's D call, lacks a check against the DNA. TRBV21-1 is noted as a pseudogene. This CDR3 is 14 amino acids long.

The chain couples TRBV5-1 to TRBJ2-1, with a possible D match to TRBD2 (6 bases). CDR1 is SGHRS, CDR2 YFSETQ, per germline. Trimming pared 4 bases from V and 2 bases from J, leaving 16 bases between. This CDR3 has 16 amino acids. CDR3 coding DNA: TGCGCCAGCAGCCCGGACTCGGGGGAAGCCTACAATGAGCAGTTCTTC. Its protein is CASSPDSGEAYNEQFF.

The gene calls are TRBV7-2 and TRBJ2-2; the D gene is possibly TRBD2 (5 bases). The length of the CDR3 is 13 residues. V was clipped by 4 bases and J by 6 bases, with 9 bases between them. Germline lookup yields CDR1 SGHTA and CDR2 FQGNSA. The CDR3 DNA is TGTGCCAGCAGCTCGATGAGGGCCGGGGAGCTGTTTTTT. Translating it yields CASSSMRAGELFF.

The chain joins TRBV5-1 to TRBJ1-1; 7 positions agree with TRBD1. Germline V gives CDR1 SGHRS, CDR2 YFSETQ. V shed 0 bases and J 6 bases; nucleotides not matched to a gene: 14. The CDR3 sequence is 17 residues long. CDR3 nucleotide sequence: TGCGCCAGCAGCTTGGGGGGGACCGACAGGGCTGGGGCTGAAGCTTTCTTT. This gives the protein CASSLGGTDRAGAEAFF.

The rearrangement uses TRBV7-2 and TRBJ1-2; D is uncertain. The CDR3 is 13 amino acids. Per germline, CDR1 SGHTA and CDR2 FQGNSA. V lost 3 bases to trimming and J lost 6 bases, with 11 bases between them. The CDR3: CASSLGEADGYTF. CDR3 sequence (DNA): TGTGCCAGCAGCTTGGGAGAGGCGGATGGCTACACCTTC.

The genes are TRBV27 and TRBJ1-2, with a possible D match to TRBD1 (6 bases). This CDR3 is 15 amino acids long. Looked up from germline, CDR1 is MNHEY and CDR2 is SMNVEV (reference sequence). Trimming took off 5 bases at V and 4 bases at J, with 17 bases between the two ends. The CDR3 nucleotides read TGTGCCAGCAGTCTAAACAGGGATTGGGGCTATGGCTACACCTTC. Encoded protein: CASSLNRDWGYGYTF.

The chain is built from TRBV28 and TRBJ1-5, with D possibly being TRBD1 (5 bases). Germline V gives CDR1 MDHEN, CDR2 SYDVKM. V lost 5 bases and J 6 bases, leaving 8 bases between the germline ends. CDR3 length equals 12 residues. As DNA, the CDR3 is TGTGCCAGCAGTCCCAGGGCTCAGCCCCAGCATTTT. Its protein is CASSPRAQPQHF.

This clone was counted only a few times. The V and J genes are TRBV11-3 and TRBJ2-3; TRBD2 is a possible D gene (7 bases). The CDR3 runs to 15 residues. Germline V gene data show CDR1 as SGHNT and CDR2 as YENEEA. The V end was cut by 5 bases, the J end by 3 bases, with 15 bases between. The CDR3 nucleotides are TGTGCCAGCAGCCCTAGCGGAGGGGGGACAGATACGCAGTATTTT. Its translation is CASSPSGGGTDTQYF.

The V call is TRBV9, the J call TRBJ2-1; tentatively, D is TRBD2 (6 bases). The CDR3 is 16 amino acids. Trimming left V 2 bases short and J 1 base short, with 13 bases between. Germline CDR1 is SGDLS and CDR2 is YYNGEE. The CDR3 loop is CASSVGAGTSYNEQFF. The CDR3 region has the DNA TGTGCCAGCAGCGTTGGCGCGGGAACGTCCTACAATGAGCAGTTCTTC.

The J gene is TRBJ2-7, the V gene TRBV10-2, with 7 positions matching TRBD2. Germline values: CDR1 WSHSY, CDR2 SAAADI. There are 12 residues in the CDR3. V lost 9 bases to trimming and J lost 0 bases; unmatched junction nucleotides: 2. The CDR3 is CASRGSSYEQYF. The CDR3 nucleotides read TGCGCCAGTCGCGGGAGCTCCTACGAGCAGTACTTC.

The genes are TRBV18 and TRBJ2-7; 9 bases match TRBD1. Germline values: CDR1 KGHSH, CDR2 LQKENI. J lost 5 bases, V lost 6 bases, and 11 bases had no gene match. The CDR3 has 15 residues. CDR3 DNA sequence: TGTGCCAGCTCGGAGACCGGGACAGGGCAGGACGAGCAGTACTTC. Residues: CASSETGTGQDEQYF.

This chain connects TRBV19 to TRBJ1-1, with D unclear. Germline CDR1 and CDR2: LNHDA and SQIVND (reference sequence). Trimming stripped 3 bases from V and 4 bases from J, with 12 bases between. This CDR3 is 14 amino acids long. The CDR3 is CASSIRYEGTEAFF. In DNA form, the CDR3 reads TGTGCCAGTAGTATCAGGTACGAGGGCACTGAAGCTTTCTTT. Looking up the rest from reference TRBV19 and TRBJ1-1 gives the full variable domain: DGGITQSPKYLFRKEGQNVTLSCEQNLNHDAMYWYRQDPGQGLRLIYYSQIVNDFQKGDIAEGYSVSREKKESFPLTVTSAQKNPTAFYLCASSIRYEGTEAFFGQGTRLTVV.

This clone was detected a few times. The V gene is TRBV5-4, the J gene TRBJ2-5, with 7 bases aligning to TRBD1. V trimming: 1 base; J trimming: 9 bases; junction bases outside the gene matches: 3. CDR1 and CDR2 from the germline V gene are SGHNT and YYREEE (reference sequence). The CDR3 contains 12 residues. The CDR3 sequence is CASSLMTGSQYF. CDR3 nucleotide sequence: TGTGCCAGCAGCTTGATGACAGGGTCCCAGTACTTC.